One sample yielded the 18 T cell receptor beta chains listed below, sequenced in a study of cytomegalovirus exposure and HLA in healthy donors. 13 Jbeta primers and 60 Vbeta primers were used for the PCR. The repertoire was sequenced with immunoSEQ multiplex PCR; TCRdb's copy has only in-frame clones and lacks some. The data contain 120,000 to 150,000 clones, more than 60% of them seen just once; the ten biggest clones take up 2.5% to 4%. Sequenced sample: PBMCs. Receptors originate from a man aged 35 to 55 in good health and CMV-seronegative.

The genes are TRBV21-1 and TRBJ2-2; the table calls TRBD1, which could not be checked here. TRBV21-1 is deemed a pseudogene. The CDR3 is 16 residues long. CDR3: CASSTWDRGDTGELFF. Written as DNA, the CDR3 is TGTGCCAGCAGCACATGGGACAGGGGGGACACCGGGGAGCTGTTTTTT.

V is TRBV6-5 and J is TRBJ2-1; 11 positions agree with TRBD2. Germline CDR1 reads MNHEY; CDR2 reads SVGAGI. After removal of 6 bases from V and 4 bases from J, the junction contained 5 bases not matched to a gene. The CDR3 covers 15 residues. CDR3 DNA: TGTGCCAGCAGAAATAGCGGGGGGGTATACAATGAGCAGTTCTTC. Translation: CASRNSGGVYNEQFF.

The chain joins TRBV19 to TRBJ2-3; 7 bases are a match to TRBD1. With V trimmed by 5 bases and J by 2 bases, 10 bases remained unmatched. The germline V gene has CDR1 LNHDA and CDR2 SQIVND (reference sequence). The CDR3 is 16 amino acids. In DNA form, the CDR3 reads TGTGCCAGTAGTCATCCGGGACAGACCGCCACAGATACGCAGTATTTT. Its protein product is CASSHPGQTATDTQYF.

The genes are TRBV7-2 and TRBJ1-2, with unresolved D. V lost 1 base to trimming and J lost 6 bases, with 15 bases between them. The CDR3 is 15 residues long. The V gene's germline CDR1 is SGHTA and CDR2 FQGNSA. CDR3 DNA sequence: TGTGCCAGCAGCTTAGGACGCCCCGCCGGGGATGGCTACACCTTC. This gives the protein CASSLGRPAGDGYTF. Supplemented by reference TRBV7-2 and TRBJ1-2, the full variable domain reads GAGVSQSPSNKVTEKGKDVELRCDPISGHTALYWYRQSLGQGLEFLIYFQGNSAPDKSGLPSDRFSAERTGGSVSTLTIQRTQQEDSAVYLCASSLGRPAGDGYTFGSGTRLTVV.

This clone has only one observation. The chain is built from TRBV27 and TRBJ2-5; no clear D gene. The J call may be wrong; the DNA end is better matched by TRBJ2-7. The germline V gene encodes CDR1 MNHEY and CDR2 SMNVEV (reference sequence). The CDR3 has 14 residues. The CDR3: CASRSLRPHYEQYF. DNA for the CDR3: TGTGCCAGCAGGTCCTTACGCCCACACTACGAGCAGTACTTC.

The rearrangement joins TRBV19 to TRBJ1-3, with unresolved D. Germline CDR1 is LNHDA and CDR2 is SQIVND (reference sequence). V gave up 5 bases and J gave up 4 bases, with 15 bases separating them. This CDR3 region has 15 residues. The CDR3 DNA reads TGTGCCAGTAGTCGACACCCGGCTCTGGGAAACACCATATATTTT. Its protein is CASSRHPALGNTIYF.

The gene calls are TRBV10-3 and TRBJ1-2; TRBD1 is a possible D gene (6 bases). The CDR3 totals 13 residues. Between the trimmed V and J ends, which lost 8 bases and 3 bases, there was a span of 13 bases. Germline CDR1 and CDR2: ENHRY and SYGVKD. Here the CDR3 DNA reads TGTGCCATCTATGGGGGCAGGGACTATGGCTACACCTTC. Protein: CAIYGGRDYGYTF.

V usage is TRBV4-3 and J usage is TRBJ2-3; 7 positions agree with TRBD2. Trimming took 3 bases from V and 0 from J; bases not matched to a gene: 6. This CDR3 has 16 residues. Germline V CDR1 and CDR2: LGHNA, YSLEER. The CDR3 spells CASSQGTSASTDTQYF. Here the CDR3 DNA reads TGCGCCAGCAGCCAGGGCACTAGCGCGAGCACAGATACGCAGTATTTT.

CDR3 residues: CASGLAGGYEQYF. The CDR3 bases are TGTGCCAGCGGACTAGCGGGGGGCTACGAGCAGTACTTC. The chain employs TRBV5-4 and TRBJ2-7; 14 bases are a match to TRBD2. The germline V gene has CDR1 SGHNT and CDR2 YYREEE (reference sequence). The J segment lost 3 bases and the V segment lost 7 bases, leaving 0 bases of the junction unmatched. The CDR3 has 13 residues.

This clone was seen a few times. The chain couples TRBV9 to TRBJ1-2, with 8 bases lining up with TRBD1. The CDR3 length is 17 residues. V trimming: 3 bases; J trimming: 3 bases; junction bases outside the gene matches: 13. CDR1 and CDR2 (germline): SGDLS, YYNGEE. The CDR3 spells CASSGPGTGPGDYGYTF. The CDR3 DNA is TGTGCCAGCAGCGGTCCCGGGACAGGCCCCGGGGACTATGGCTACACCTTC.

This clone was counted a few times. This CDR3 is CASSLVTSGDSYEQYF. CDR3 DNA sequence: TGCGCCAGCAGCTTGGTTACTAGCGGGGATTCCTACGAGCAGTACTTC. This chain uses TRBV5-1 with TRBJ2-7; 10 bases align to TRBD2. Germline assignment: CDR1 SGHRS and CDR2 YFSETQ. The CDR3 has 16 amino acids. V shed 0 bases, J shed 1 base, and the junction held 4 bases outside the gene matches.

This clone was counted between two and nine times. This chain joins TRBV7-6 and TRBJ2-1; 8 nucleotides align to TRBD2. Germline CDR1 is SGHVS and CDR2 is FNYEAQ. V dropped 5 bases and J dropped 7; count of bases not matched to a gene: 7. The CDR3 extends over 14 amino acids. CDR3 region: CASSPLAGGNEQFF. The CDR3 DNA reads as TGTGCCAGCAGCCCCCTAGCGGGTGGGAATGAGCAGTTCTTC.

This clone was recorded a few times. The J gene is TRBJ2-5, the V gene TRBV6-5, with D uncertain. Trimming stripped 5 bases from V and 4 bases from J, with 8 bases between. CDR3 length equals 12 residues. Germline V gene sequence: CDR1 MNHEY, CDR2 SVGAGI. The CDR3 region has the DNA TGTGCCAGCAGTACTACTTCAGAGACCCAGTACTTC. The encoded protein is CASSTTSETQYF.

The CDR3 sequence is CASSIVFGTSGGKPYNEQFF. As DNA, the CDR3 is TGTGCCAGTAGTATAGTCTTCGGGACTAGCGGGGGGAAGCCCTACAATGAGCAGTTCTTC. V usage is TRBV19 and J usage is TRBJ2-1; 15 nucleotides align to TRBD2. V lost 1 base and J lost 2; bases outside the gene matches: 9. The CDR3 is 20 residues long. CDR1 is LNHDA, CDR2 SQIVND, per germline (reference sequence).

This clone was seen once. The gene calls are TRBV5-4 and TRBJ2-5, with D possibly matching TRBD1 (6 bases). The length of the CDR3 is 13 residues. The V end was cut by 6 bases, the J end by 3 bases, with 12 bases between. Germline V lookup: CDR1 SGHNT, CDR2 YYREEE (reference sequence). In nucleotides, the CDR3 is TGTGCCAGCACCCCCCAGGGGAAAGAGACCCAGTACTTC. This sequence encodes CASTPQGKETQYF.

This chain connects TRBV10-2 to TRBJ1-5, with D possibly being TRBD1 (5 bases). The germline V and J ends were trimmed by 5 bases and 9 bases, with 14 bases remaining between them. The CDR3 is 13 amino acids. The germline gives CDR1 WSHSY, CDR2 SAAADI. Here the CDR3 DNA reads TGCGCCAGCAGTCCAGGGATTCTGGGGCCCCAGCATTTT. Translating gives CASSPGILGPQHF.

The chain couples TRBV18 to TRBJ2-7, with TRBD1 matching 8 bases. This CDR3 region has 12 residues. The V segment lost 4 bases and the J segment 6 bases; nucleotides outside the gene matches: 2. CDR1 KGHSH and CDR2 LQKENI come from the germline V gene. The CDR3 spells CASSLDRVEQYF. In DNA, the CDR3 is TGTGCCAGCTCACTGGACAGGGTCGAGCAGTACTTC.

This clone has only a few counts. J is TRBJ2-1 and V is TRBV6-6; TRBD1 matches 7 bases. CDR1 MNHNY and CDR2 SVGAGI come from the germline V gene (reference sequence). The CDR3 covers 14 residues. J gave up 3 bases and V 6 bases, and 5 bases lay outside the gene matches. This CDR3 reads CASRIRDSYNEQFF. The CDR3 DNA follows: TGTGCCAGCAGGATCCGGGACAGCTACAATGAGCAGTTCTTC.